Below, 24 T cell receptor beta chains from the same sample are listed, as sequenced in a study of blood T cell repertoires in COVID-19. Libraries were prepared by immunoSEQ multiplex PCR; TCRdb keeps only in-frame clonotypes and omits some of them. The sample comprises some 14,000 clones, 75% to 90% of which are singletons, and roughly 15% rests with the top ten. The sample taken for sequencing was peripheral blood. These receptor sequences come from a human donor in a cohort sampled during active COVID-19.

This clone has just a few counts. The V call is TRBV5-5, the J call TRBJ2-1; the match to TRBD2 covers 8 bases. The CDR3 has 14 residues. The J segment lost 6 bases and the V segment lost 4 bases, leaving 6 bases of the junction unmatched. The germline V gene has CDR1 SGHKS and CDR2 YYEKEE (reference sequence). Here the CDR3 DNA reads TGTGCCAGCAGCCTCCTAGCGGGCCTCAATGAGCAGTTCTTC. It is translated as CASSLLAGLNEQFF.

This clone has only a few counts. V gene TRBV14 combines with J gene TRBJ1-6; 7 positions agree with TRBD1. Germline CDR1 SGHDN, CDR2 FVKESK. V was clipped by 4 bases and J by 10 bases; unmatched bases: 1. This CDR3 is 12 amino acids long. Here the CDR3 DNA reads TGTGCCAGCAGCCTACAGGGGTCACCCCTCCACTTT. The encoded protein is CASSLQGSPLHF.

The J gene is TRBJ2-1, the V gene TRBV5-1; maybe TRBD1 (5 bases). Per germline, CDR1 SGHRS and CDR2 YFSETQ. The CDR3 is 13 residues long. Trimming took off 9 bases at V and 8 bases at J, with 18 bases between the two ends. CDR3 residues: CATSKTLGDEQFF. In nucleotides, the CDR3 is TGCGCCACCTCGAAGACCCTAGGGGATGAGCAGTTCTTC.

Here the CDR3 DNA reads TGTGCCAGCTCTCCCTACCGGGATCTTTACAATGAGCAGTTCTTC. Translating it yields CASSPYRDLYNEQFF. The chain combines TRBV18 with TRBJ2-1, with D perhaps matching TRBD2 (5 bases). Looked up from germline, CDR1 is KGHSH and CDR2 is LQKENI. CDR3 length equals 15 residues. Trimming took off 6 bases at V and 4 bases at J, with 16 bases between the two ends.

The chain couples TRBV18 to TRBJ2-2; 7 nucleotides agree with TRBD1. The CDR3 covers 15 residues. Germline V gene data show CDR1 as KGHSH and CDR2 as LQKENI. Trimming at V came to 3 bases and at J to 7 bases, leaving 8 bases not matched to a gene. The CDR3 is CASSPSQGEHGELFF. The CDR3 nucleotides read TGTGCCAGCTCACCCAGCCAGGGGGAGCACGGGGAGCTGTTTTTT.

The rearrangement joins TRBV7-3 to TRBJ2-5, with 9 bases aligning to TRBD2. The CDR3 spans 14 residues. J lost 2 bases, V lost 5 bases, and 3 bases had no gene match. Germline V gene sequence: CDR1 SGHTA, CDR2 FQGTGA. CDR3 sequence: CASSRTSDQETQYF. The DNA of the CDR3 is TGTGCCAGCAGCCGGACTAGCGATCAAGAGACCCAGTACTTC.

This sequence joins TRBV6-1 and TRBJ1-1; possibly TRBD1 for D (6 bases). The germline CDR1 and CDR2 sequences are MNHNS and SASEGT. V gave up 4 bases and J gave up 4 bases, with 19 bases separating them. The CDR3 totals 16 residues. This CDR3 is CASSAPIGQRTTEAFF. The CDR3 nucleotides are TGTGCCAGCAGTGCGCCAATTGGACAGAGGACCACTGAAGCTTTCTTT.

V is TRBV6-5 and J is TRBJ1-4; TRBD1 agrees at 7 bases. The germline V gene has CDR1 MNHEY and CDR2 SVGAGI. This CDR3 region has 14 residues. V lost 6 bases and J lost 4; bases outside the gene matches: 5. The CDR3 is CASSGTAINEKLFF. The CDR3 region has the DNA TGTGCCAGCAGCGGGACAGCAATTAATGAAAAACTGTTTTTT.

The J gene is TRBJ2-2, the V gene TRBV5-1, with a possible D match to TRBD2 (5 bases). Trimming stripped 3 bases from V and 3 bases from J, with 12 bases between. This CDR3 is 15 amino acids long. The germline V gene encodes CDR1 SGHRS and CDR2 YFSETQ. CDR3 protein: CASSSEGPHTGELFF. The DNA of the CDR3 is TGCGCCAGCAGCTCCGAGGGCCCCCACACCGGGGAGCTGTTTTTT.

The chain uses TRBV27 and TRBJ1-2; unclear D gene. This CDR3 comprises 16 residues. The V and J ends lost 3 bases and 7 bases respectively, with 21 bases between them. Germline-derived CDR1 and CDR2 are MNHEY and SMNVEV (reference sequence). CDR3 sequence reads: CASSFLIGPEVVGYTF. CDR3 nucleotide sequence: TGTGCCAGCAGTTTTTTGATAGGCCCTGAGGTTGTTGGCTACACCTTC.

The genes are TRBV3-1 (or the pseudogene TRBV3-2) and TRBJ1-4; TRBD1 might be the D (5 bases). Germline values: CDR1 LGHDT, CDR2 YNNKEL (reference sequence). This CDR3 spans 13 amino acids. Trimming left V 4 bases short and J 11 bases short, with 14 bases between. The CDR3 nucleotides read TGTGCCAGCAGCCCTCCCGGGGGAGGGAAACTGTTTTTT. It codes for CASSPPGGGKLFF.

The rearrangement joins TRBV6-5 to TRBJ1-6; 11 bases are shared with TRBD1. V was clipped by 6 bases and J by 10 bases; unmatched bases: 8. The CDR3 covers 15 residues. Germline V gene data show CDR1 as MNHEY and CDR2 as SVGAGI. The CDR3 region is CASSIGTGGRSPLHF. The CDR3 region has the DNA TGTGCCAGCAGCATCGGGACAGGGGGGCGGTCACCCCTCCACTTT.

The chain has TRBV15 and TRBJ2-7; the match to TRBD2 covers 12 bases. Germline CDR1 reads LNHNV; CDR2 reads YYDKDF (reference sequence). V gave up 1 base and J gave up 7 bases; unmatched junction bases: 5. The length of the CDR3 is 15 residues. The CDR3 loop reads CATSRGTSGKLEQYF. As DNA, the CDR3 is TGTGCCACCAGCAGAGGGACTAGCGGGAAATTGGAGCAGTACTTC.

The V call is TRBV29-1, the J call TRBJ1-1, with D perhaps TRBD1 (6 bases). Germline loops: CDR1 SQVTM, CDR2 ANQGSEA. The CDR3 spans 13 residues. V was clipped by 5 bases and J by 0 bases, with 10 bases between them. The CDR3 bases are TGCAGCGTTCAGGGGCGGTTGAACACTGAAGCTTTCTTT. It specifies CSVQGRLNTEAFF. Supplemented by reference TRBV29-1 and TRBJ1-1, the full variable domain reads SAVISQKPSRDICQRGTSLTIQCQVDSQVTMMFWYRQQPGQSLTLIATANQGSEATYESGFVIDKFPISRPNLTFSTLTVSNMSPEDSSIYLCSVQGRLNTEAFFGQGTRLTVV.

The chain is built from TRBV6-1 and TRBJ1-5; no firm D call. This CDR3 is built from 14 residues. The ends were cut back, 1 base at V and 5 bases at J, with 9 bases in the middle. CDR1 and CDR2 from the germline V gene are MNHNS and SASEGT. CDR3 DNA sequence: TGTGCCAGCAGTGAAGGGCCCGGGTATCAGCCCCAGCATTTT. This encodes CASSEGPGYQPQHF.

This chain links TRBV5-6 with TRBJ2-7; the D is unclear. The CDR3 runs 11 residues. Trimming removed 4 bases from V and 4 bases from J, with 6 bases in between. Germline lookup yields CDR1 SGHDT and CDR2 YYEEEE. The CDR3 bases are TGTGCCAGCAGCGCGTCTTACGAGCAGTACTTC. Amino acid sequence: CASSASYEQYF.

This chain connects TRBV5-1 to TRBJ1-3; D is possibly TRBD1 (6 bases). This CDR3 is 15 amino acids long. Per germline, CDR1 SGHRS and CDR2 YFSETQ. Trimming took off 2 bases at V and 2 bases at J, with 11 bases between the two ends. In DNA form, the CDR3 reads TGCGCCAGCAGCTTATCCACAGGGCCTGGAAACACCATATATTTT. It specifies CASSLSTGPGNTIYF.

CDR3 DNA: TGTGCCAGCAGCGATACTTCGGGTGGTAATCAGCCCCAGCATTTT. Its protein product is CASSDTSGGNQPQHF. This sequence joins TRBV7-9 and TRBJ1-5; D uncertain. The CDR3 extends over 15 amino acids. Germline V gene lookup returns CDR1 SEHNR and CDR2 FQNEAQ (reference sequence). V was trimmed by 5 bases and J by 4 bases, leaving 15 bases between them.

This clone was counted once. V and J are TRBV2 and TRBJ1-5; TRBD1 might be the D (5 bases). CDR1 and CDR2 from the germline V gene are SNHLY and FYNNEI. The CDR3 covers 12 residues. The germline V and J ends were trimmed by 7 bases and 5 bases, with 9 bases remaining between them. CDR3 residues: CASTQGDQPQHF. The DNA of the CDR3 is TGTGCCAGCACCCAGGGCGATCAGCCCCAGCATTTT.

This clone has a handful of counts. The rearrangement links TRBV7-8 to TRBJ2-1; 13 nucleotides line up with TRBD2. The germline V gene has CDR1 SGHVS and CDR2 FQNEAQ. J lost 0 bases, V lost 3 bases, and 8 bases had no gene match. This CDR3 comprises 19 residues. CDR3 sequence: CASSFRLAGGASSYNEQFF. The CDR3 DNA sequence: TGTGCCAGCAGCTTTAGACTAGCGGGAGGTGCGAGCTCCTACAATGAGCAGTTCTTC.

The genes are TRBV28 and TRBJ2-1; D ambiguous. Germline CDR1 is MDHEN and CDR2 is SYDVKM. Trimming took off 2 bases at V and 9 bases at J, with 11 bases between the two ends. The CDR3 loop spans 13 amino acids. The CDR3 protein is CASSLLASSEQFF. The CDR3 DNA follows: TGTGCCAGCAGTTTACTGGCATCCAGTGAGCAGTTCTTC.

The chain is built from TRBV2 and TRBJ2-2; TRBD2 matches at 9 bases. Germline CDR1 reads SNHLY; CDR2 reads FYNNEI. The V and J ends lost 7 bases and 6 bases, in that order; junction bases with no gene match: 9. This CDR3 is built from 15 residues. Here the CDR3 DNA reads TGTGCCAGCATTATTGCGGGAGGGCCGGCCGGGGAGCTGTTTTTT. It translates to CASIIAGGPAGELFF.

V and J are TRBV29-1 and TRBJ2-1, with D unresolved. V gave up 2 bases and J gave up 6 bases, with 11 bases separating them. This CDR3 region has 13 residues. Germline values: CDR1 SQVTM, CDR2 ANQGSEA. CDR3 region: CSVEPSLGNEQFF. The DNA for the CDR3 is TGCAGCGTTGAACCTAGTCTAGGCAATGAGCAGTTCTTC.

This rearrangement joins TRBV7-8 to TRBJ2-6, with D tentatively TRBD2 (6 bases). The V gene's germline CDR1 is SGHVS and CDR2 FQNEAQ. The CDR3 contains 17 residues. V was pared by 0 bases and J by 1 base, with 10 bases between. CDR3 in DNA: TGTGCCAGCAGCTTAGCGGGAGGCCGATCTGGGGCCAACGTCCTGACTTTC. The encoded protein is CASSLAGGRSGANVLTF.